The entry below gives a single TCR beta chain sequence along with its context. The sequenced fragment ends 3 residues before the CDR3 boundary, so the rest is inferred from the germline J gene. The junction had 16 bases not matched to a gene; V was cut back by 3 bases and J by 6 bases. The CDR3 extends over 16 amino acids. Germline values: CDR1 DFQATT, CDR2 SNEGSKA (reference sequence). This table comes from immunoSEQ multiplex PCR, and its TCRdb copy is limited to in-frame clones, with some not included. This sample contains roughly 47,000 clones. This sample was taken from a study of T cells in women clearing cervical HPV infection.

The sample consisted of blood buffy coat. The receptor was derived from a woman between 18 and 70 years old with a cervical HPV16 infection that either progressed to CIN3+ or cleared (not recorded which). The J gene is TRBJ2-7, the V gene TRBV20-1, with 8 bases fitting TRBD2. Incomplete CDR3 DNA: TGCAGTGCTAGGCGGGTTTTCGGAGCGGGAGCCTCCGAG. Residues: CSARRVFGAGASE. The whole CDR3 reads CSARRVFGAGASEQYF.